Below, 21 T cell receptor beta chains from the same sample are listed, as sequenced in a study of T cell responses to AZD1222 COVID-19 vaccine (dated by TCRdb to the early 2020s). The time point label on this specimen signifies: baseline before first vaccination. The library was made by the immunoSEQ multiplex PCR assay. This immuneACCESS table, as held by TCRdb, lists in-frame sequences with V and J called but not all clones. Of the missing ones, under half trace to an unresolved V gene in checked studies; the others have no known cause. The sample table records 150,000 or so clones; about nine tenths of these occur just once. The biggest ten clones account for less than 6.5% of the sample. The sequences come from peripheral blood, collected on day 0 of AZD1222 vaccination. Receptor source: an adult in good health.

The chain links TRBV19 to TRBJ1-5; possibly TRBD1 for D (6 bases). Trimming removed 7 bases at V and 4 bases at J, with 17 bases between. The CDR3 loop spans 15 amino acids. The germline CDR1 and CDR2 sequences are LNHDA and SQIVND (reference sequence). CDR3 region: CASNWGTNQNQPQHF. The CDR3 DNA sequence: TGTGCCAGTAATTGGGGGACAAACCAAAATCAGCCCCAGCATTTT.

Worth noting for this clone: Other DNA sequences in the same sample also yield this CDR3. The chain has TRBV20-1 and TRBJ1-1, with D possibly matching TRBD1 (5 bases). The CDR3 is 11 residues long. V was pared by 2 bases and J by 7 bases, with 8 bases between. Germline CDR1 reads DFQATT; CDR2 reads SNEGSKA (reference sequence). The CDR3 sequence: CSARRGVEAFF. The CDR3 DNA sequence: TGCAGTGCTAGACGGGGGGTTGAAGCTTTCTTT.

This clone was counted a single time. This CDR3 is CASSIGSPGTKNTEAFF. The DNA for the CDR3 is TGTGCCAGTAGTATTGGGTCCCCCGGGACCAAGAACACTGAAGCTTTCTTT. The chain joins TRBV19 to TRBJ1-1, with TRBD1 as a possible D gene (5 bases). The CDR3 consists of 17 residues. Per the germline V gene, CDR1 is LNHDA and CDR2 is SQIVND (reference sequence). Trimming shortened V by 3 bases and J by 1 base, and 18 bases separated the two germline ends.

DNA for the CDR3: TGTGCCACCAGCAGGGTACGCACTAGCGGGACGGGGGCAGATACGCAGTATTTT. Translated, it gives CATSRVRTSGTGADTQYF. The V gene is TRBV15, the J gene TRBJ2-3; 10 bases are a match to TRBD2. The CDR3 sequence is 18 residues long. J lost 4 bases, V lost 3 bases, and 13 bases had no gene match. CDR1 is LNHNV and CDR2 is YYDKDF in the germline V gene (reference sequence).

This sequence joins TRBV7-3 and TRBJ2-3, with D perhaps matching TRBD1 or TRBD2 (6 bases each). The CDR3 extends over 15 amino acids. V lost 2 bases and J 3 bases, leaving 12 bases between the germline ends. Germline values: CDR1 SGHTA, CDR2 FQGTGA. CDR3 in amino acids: CASSLYGGRTDTQYF. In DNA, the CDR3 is TGTGCCAGCAGCTTATATGGGGGGCGGACAGATACGCAGTATTTT.

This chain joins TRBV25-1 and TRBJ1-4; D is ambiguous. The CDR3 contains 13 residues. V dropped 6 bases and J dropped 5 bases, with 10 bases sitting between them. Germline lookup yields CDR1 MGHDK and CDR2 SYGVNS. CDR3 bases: TGTGCCAGCAGGGGCCAAGACAATGAAAAACTGTTTTTT. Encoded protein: CASRGQDNEKLFF.

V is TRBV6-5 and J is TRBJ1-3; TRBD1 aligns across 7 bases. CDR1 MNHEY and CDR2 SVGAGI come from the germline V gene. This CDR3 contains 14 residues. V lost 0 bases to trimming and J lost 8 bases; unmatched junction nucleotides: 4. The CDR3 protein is CASSYSGGQDTIYF. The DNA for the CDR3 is TGTGCCAGCAGTTACTCAGGGGGCCAGGACACCATATATTTT.

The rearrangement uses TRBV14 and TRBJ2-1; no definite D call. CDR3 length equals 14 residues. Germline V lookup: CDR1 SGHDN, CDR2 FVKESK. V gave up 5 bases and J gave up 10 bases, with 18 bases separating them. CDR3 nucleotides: TGTGCCAGCAGCGCCCAGCCGGCAGCCGGGGAGCAGTTCTTC. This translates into CASSAQPAAGEQFF. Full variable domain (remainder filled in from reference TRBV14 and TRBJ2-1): EAGVTQFPSHSVIEKGQTVTLRCDPISGHDNLYWYRRVMGKEIKFLLHFVKESKQDESGMPNNRFLAERTGGTYSTLKVQPAELEDSGVYFCASSAQPAAGEQFFGPGTRLTVL.

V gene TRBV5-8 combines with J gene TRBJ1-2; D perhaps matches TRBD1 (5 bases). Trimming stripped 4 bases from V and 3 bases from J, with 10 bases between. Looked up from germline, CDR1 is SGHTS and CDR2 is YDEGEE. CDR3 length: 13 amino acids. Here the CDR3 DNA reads TGTGCCAGCAGCCCAGACAGAGACTATGGCTACACCTTC. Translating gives CASSPDRDYGYTF.

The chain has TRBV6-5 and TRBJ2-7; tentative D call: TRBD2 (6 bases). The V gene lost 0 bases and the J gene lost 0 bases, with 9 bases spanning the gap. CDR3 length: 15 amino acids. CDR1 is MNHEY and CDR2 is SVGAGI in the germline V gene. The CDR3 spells CASSYSGLPSYEQYF. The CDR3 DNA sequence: TGTGCCAGCAGTTACTCTGGACTACCCTCCTACGAGCAGTACTTC.

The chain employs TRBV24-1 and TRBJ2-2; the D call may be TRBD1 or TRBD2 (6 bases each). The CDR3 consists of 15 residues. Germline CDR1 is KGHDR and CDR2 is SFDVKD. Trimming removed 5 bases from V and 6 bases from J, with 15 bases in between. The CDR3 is CATSAGAQIPGELFF. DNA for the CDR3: TGTGCCACCAGTGCGGGGGCGCAGATCCCCGGGGAGCTGTTTTTT.

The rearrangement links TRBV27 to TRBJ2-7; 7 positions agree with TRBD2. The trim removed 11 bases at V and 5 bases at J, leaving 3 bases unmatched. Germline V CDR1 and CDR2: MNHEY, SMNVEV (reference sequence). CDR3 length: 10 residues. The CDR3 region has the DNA TGTGCCGCCGGGAGGAACGAGCAGTACTTC. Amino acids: CAAGRNEQYF.

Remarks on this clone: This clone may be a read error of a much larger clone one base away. In DNA form, the CDR3 reads TGTGCCAGCAGCGTAGGACAGAGCACAGATACGCAGTATTTT. Translated, it gives CASSVGQSTDTQYF. The rearrangement links TRBV9 to TRBJ2-3; maybe TRBD1 (5 bases). The germline V gene has CDR1 SGDLS and CDR2 YYNGEE. Trimming stripped 0 bases from V and 0 bases from J, with 5 bases between. This CDR3 has 14 amino acids.

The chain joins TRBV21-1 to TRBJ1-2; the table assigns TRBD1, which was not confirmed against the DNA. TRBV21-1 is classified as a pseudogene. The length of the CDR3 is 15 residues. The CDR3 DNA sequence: TGTGCCAGCAGCACCGGACAGGGGTGGGACTATGGCTACACCTTC. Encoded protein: CASSTGQGWDYGYTF.

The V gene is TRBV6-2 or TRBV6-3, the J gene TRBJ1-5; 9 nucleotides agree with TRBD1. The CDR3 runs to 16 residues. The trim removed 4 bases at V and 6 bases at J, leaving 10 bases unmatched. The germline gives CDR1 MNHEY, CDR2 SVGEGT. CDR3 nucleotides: TGTGCCAGCAGTTCCACCGGGACAGGGCTCGGTCAGCCCCAGCATTTT. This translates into CASSSTGTGLGQPQHF.

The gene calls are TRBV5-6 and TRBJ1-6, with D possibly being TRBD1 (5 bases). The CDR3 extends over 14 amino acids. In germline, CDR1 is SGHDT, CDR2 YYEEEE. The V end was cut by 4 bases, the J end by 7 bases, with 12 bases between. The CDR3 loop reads CASSPGRGNSPLHF. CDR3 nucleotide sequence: TGTGCCAGCAGCCCCGGTAGGGGAAATTCACCCCTCCACTTT.

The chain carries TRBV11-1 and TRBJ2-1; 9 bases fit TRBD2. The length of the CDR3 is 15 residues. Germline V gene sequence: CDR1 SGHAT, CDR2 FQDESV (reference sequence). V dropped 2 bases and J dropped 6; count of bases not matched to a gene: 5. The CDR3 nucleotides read TGTGCCAGCAGCTTAAGGCCTAGCGGGGTCAATGAGCAGTTCTTC. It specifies CASSLRPSGVNEQFF.

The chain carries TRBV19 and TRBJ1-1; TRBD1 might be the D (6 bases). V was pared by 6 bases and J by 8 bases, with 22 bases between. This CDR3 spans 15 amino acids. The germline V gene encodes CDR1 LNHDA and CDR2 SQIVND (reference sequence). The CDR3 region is CASRRPGQWGREAFF. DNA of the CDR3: TGTGCCAGTAGAAGGCCCGGACAGTGGGGTCGGGAAGCTTTCTTT.

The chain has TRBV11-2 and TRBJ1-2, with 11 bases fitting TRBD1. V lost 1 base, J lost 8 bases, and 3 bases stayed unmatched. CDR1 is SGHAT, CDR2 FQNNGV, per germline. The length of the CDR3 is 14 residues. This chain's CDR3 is CASSLVDRGRGYTF. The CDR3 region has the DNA TGTGCCAGCAGCTTAGTGGACAGGGGGCGCGGCTACACCTTC. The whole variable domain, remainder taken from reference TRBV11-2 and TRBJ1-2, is EAGVAQSPRYKIIEKRQSVAFWCNPISGHATLYWYQQILGQGPKLLIQFQNNGVVDDSQLPKDRFSAERLKGVDSTLKIQPAKLEDSAVYLCASSLVDRGRGYTFGSGTRLTVV.

CDR3 sequence: CASRAPAGGRHEQYF. The CDR3 coding sequence is TGTGCCAGCAGGGCCCCAGCGGGAGGGCGACACGAGCAGTACTTC. The V and J genes are TRBV27 and TRBJ2-7; 10 positions match TRBD2. Looked up from germline, CDR1 is MNHEY and CDR2 is SMNVEV (reference sequence). The CDR3 runs 15 residues. J lost 5 bases, V lost 6 bases, and 10 bases had no gene match.

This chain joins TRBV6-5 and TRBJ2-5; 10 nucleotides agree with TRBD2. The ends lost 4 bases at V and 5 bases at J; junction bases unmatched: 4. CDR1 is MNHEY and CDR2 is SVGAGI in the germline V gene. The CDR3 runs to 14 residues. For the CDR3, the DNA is TGTGCCAGCAGTTTCGTAGCGGGAGGTGAGACCCAGTACTTC. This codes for CASSFVAGGETQYF.